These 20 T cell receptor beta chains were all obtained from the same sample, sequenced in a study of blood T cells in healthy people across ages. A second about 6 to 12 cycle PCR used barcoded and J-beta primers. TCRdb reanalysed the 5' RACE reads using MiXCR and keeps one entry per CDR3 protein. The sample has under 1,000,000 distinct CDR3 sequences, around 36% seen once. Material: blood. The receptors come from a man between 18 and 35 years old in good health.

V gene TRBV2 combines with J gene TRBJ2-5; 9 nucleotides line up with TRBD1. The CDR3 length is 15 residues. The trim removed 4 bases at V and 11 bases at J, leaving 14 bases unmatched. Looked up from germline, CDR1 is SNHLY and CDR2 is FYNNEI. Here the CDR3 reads CASSGDRESNNEQYF. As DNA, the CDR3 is TGTGCCAGCAGTGGGGACAGGGAGTCCAACAATGAGCAGTACTTC.

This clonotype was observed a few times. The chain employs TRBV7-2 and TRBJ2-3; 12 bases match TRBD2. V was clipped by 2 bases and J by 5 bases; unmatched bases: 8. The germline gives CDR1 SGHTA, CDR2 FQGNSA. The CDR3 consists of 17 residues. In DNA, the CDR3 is TGTGCCAGCAGCTTACTTCTAGCGGGGGGGCTGGAAGATACGCAGTATTTT. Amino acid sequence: CASSLLLAGGLEDTQYF.

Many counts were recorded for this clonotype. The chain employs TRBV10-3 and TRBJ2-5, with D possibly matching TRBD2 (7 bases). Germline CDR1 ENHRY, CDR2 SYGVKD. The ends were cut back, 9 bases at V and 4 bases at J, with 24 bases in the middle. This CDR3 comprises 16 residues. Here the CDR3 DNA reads TGTGCCATGAATCCCCGGAGGGGGGGGCTCGCAGAGACCCAGTACTTC. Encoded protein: CAMNPRRGGLAETQYF.

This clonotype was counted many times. In DNA form, the CDR3 reads TGTGCCAGCAGCTCCGAGGACAGTGCTACCTACAATGAGCAGTTCTTC. Amino acids: CASSSEDSATYNEQFF. The genes are TRBV7-2 and TRBJ2-1; D might be TRBD1 (6 bases). Trimming left V 4 bases short and J 2 bases short, with 15 bases between. CDR3 length equals 16 residues. Per germline, CDR1 SGHTA and CDR2 FQGNSA.

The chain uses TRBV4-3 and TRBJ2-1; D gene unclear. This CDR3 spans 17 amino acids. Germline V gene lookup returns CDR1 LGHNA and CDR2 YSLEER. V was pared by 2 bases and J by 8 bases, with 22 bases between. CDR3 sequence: CASSQRLARFGIDEQFF. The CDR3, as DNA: TGCGCCAGCAGCCAAAGACTCGCCAGGTTCGGAATCGATGAGCAGTTCTTC.

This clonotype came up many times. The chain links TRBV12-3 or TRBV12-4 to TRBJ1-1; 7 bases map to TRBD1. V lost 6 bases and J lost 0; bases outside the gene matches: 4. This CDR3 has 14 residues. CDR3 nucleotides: TGTGCCAGCAGCAGGGGACAGTTGAACACTGAAGCTTTCTTT. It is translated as CASSRGQLNTEAFF.

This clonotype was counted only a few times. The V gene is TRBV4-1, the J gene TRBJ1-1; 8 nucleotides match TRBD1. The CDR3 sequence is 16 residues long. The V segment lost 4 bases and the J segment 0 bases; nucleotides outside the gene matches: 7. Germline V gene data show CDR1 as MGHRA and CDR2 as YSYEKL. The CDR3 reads CASSRSGQGMNTEAFF. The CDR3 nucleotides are TGCGCCAGCAGCCGAAGCGGACAGGGAATGAACACTGAAGCTTTCTTT.

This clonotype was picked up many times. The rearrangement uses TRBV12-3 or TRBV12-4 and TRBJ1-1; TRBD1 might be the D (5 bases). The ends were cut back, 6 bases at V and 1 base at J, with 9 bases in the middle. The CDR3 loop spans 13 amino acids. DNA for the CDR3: TGTGCCAGCAGCCTACAGGCGAACACTGAAGCTTTCTTT. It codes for CASSLQANTEAFF.

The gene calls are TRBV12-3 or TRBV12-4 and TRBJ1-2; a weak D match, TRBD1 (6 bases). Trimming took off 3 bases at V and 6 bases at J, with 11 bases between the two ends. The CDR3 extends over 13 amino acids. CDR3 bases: TGTGCCAGCAGTTTTGGGGGGCCGAATGGCTACACCTTC. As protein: CASSFGGPNGYTF.

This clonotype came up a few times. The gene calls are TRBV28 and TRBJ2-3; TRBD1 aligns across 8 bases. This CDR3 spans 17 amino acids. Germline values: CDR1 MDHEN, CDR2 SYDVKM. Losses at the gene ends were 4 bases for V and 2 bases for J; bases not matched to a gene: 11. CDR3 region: CASSSYETGANTDTQYF. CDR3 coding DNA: TGTGCCAGCAGTTCATACGAGACAGGGGCCAACACAGATACGCAGTATTTT.

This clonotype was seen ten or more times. The CDR3 DNA follows: TGCGCCAGCAGCTGGCACCGGGACAAGGGAGATTACAATGAGCAGTTCTTC. This translates into CASSWHRDKGDYNEQFF. This rearrangement joins TRBV5-1 to TRBJ2-1, with a weak D call TRBD1 (6 bases). Germline V gene lookup returns CDR1 SGHRS and CDR2 YFSETQ. The CDR3 spans 17 residues. The ends were cut back, 3 bases at V and 4 bases at J, with 20 bases in the middle.

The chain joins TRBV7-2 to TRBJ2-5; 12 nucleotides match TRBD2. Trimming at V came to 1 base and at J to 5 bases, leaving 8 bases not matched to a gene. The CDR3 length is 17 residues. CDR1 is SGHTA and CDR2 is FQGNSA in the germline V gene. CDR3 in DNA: TGTGCCAGCAGCTTAGTAGGGCTAGCGGGGGGGCCGGAGACCCAGTACTTC. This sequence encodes CASSLVGLAGGPETQYF.

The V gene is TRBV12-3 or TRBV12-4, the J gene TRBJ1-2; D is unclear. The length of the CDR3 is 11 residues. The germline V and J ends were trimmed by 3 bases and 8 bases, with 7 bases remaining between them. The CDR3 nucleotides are TGTGCCAGCAGTTTCCGGTCCGGCTACACCTTC. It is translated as CASSFRSGYTF.

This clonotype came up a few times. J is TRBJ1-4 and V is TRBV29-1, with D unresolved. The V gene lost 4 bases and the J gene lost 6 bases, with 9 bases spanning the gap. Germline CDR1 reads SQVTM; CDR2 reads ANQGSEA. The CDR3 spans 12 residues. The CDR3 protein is CSVGHPDEKLFF. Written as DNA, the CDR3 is TGCAGCGTTGGACACCCCGATGAAAAACTGTTTTTT.

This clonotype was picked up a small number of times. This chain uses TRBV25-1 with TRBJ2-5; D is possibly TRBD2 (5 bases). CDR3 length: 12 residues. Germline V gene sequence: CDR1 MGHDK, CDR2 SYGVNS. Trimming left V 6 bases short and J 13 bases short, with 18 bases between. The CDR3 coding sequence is TGTGCCAGCAGAACGGGTATGGGGAGTCTGTACTTC. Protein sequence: CASRTGMGSLYF.

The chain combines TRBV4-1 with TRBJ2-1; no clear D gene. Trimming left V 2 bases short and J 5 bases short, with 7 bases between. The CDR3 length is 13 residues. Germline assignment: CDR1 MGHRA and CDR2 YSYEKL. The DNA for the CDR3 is TGCGCCAGCAGCCAACAATGGGACAATGAGCAGTTCTTC. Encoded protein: CASSQQWDNEQFF.

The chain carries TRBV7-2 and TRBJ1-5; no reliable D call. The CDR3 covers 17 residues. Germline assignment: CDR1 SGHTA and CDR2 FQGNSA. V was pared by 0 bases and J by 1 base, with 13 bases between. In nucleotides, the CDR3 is TGTGCCAGCAGCTTAGCACTAGAAGCCGGGAGCAATCAGCCCCAGCATTTT. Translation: CASSLALEAGSNQPQHF. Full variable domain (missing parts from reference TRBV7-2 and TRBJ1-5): GAGVSQSPSNKVTEKGKDVELRCDPISGHTALYWYRQSLGQGLEFLIYFQGNSAPDKSGLPSDRFSAERTGGSVSTLTIQRTQQEDSAVYLCASSLALEAGSNQPQHFGDGTRLSIL.

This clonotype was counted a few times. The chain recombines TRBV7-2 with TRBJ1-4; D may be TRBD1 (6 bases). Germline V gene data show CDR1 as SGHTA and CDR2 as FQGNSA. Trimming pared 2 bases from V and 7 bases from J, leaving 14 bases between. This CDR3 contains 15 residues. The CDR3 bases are TGTGCCAGCAGCTTAAACGCAGGGGAGGGTGAAAAACTGTTTTTT. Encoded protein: CASSLNAGEGEKLFF.

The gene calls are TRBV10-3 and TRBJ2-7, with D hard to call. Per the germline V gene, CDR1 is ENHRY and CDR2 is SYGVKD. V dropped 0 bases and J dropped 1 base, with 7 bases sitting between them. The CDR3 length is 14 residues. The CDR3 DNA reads TGTGCCATCAGTGAGTCGACACAATCCTACGAGCAGTACTTC. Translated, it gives CAISESTQSYEQYF.

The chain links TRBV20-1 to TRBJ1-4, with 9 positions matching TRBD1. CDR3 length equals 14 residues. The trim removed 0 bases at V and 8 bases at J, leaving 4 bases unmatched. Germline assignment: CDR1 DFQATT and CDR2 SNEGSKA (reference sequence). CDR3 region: CSARETGTGEKLFF. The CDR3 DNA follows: TGCAGTGCTAGAGAAACCGGGACAGGGGAAAAACTGTTTTTT.